The 29 T cell receptor beta chains in this list originate from one sample, sequenced in a study of identical twins. TCRdb reprocessed the 5' RACE reads via MiXCR and lists one record per CDR3 protein. The top ten hold around 2.1% of the sample, which has approximately 280,000 distinct CDR3 sequences, more than 6.5% seen once. The same sample was also studied in work on yellow fever vaccine responses in identical twins.

Sequencing was carried out using memory (CD45RO+) T cells sorted from blood. The receptors come from a woman aged 18 to 35 in good health.

The chain joins TRBV20-1 to TRBJ2-1, with D perhaps matching TRBD2 (8 bases). CDR1 and CDR2 (germline): DFQATT, SNEGSKA (reference sequence). The CDR3 is 14 amino acids. The germline V and J ends were trimmed by 6 bases and 8 bases, with 20 bases remaining between them. The CDR3 nucleotides are TGCAGTGCAGTTGGCGGGACAGCGGGGGATGAGCAGTTCTTC. It codes for CSAVGGTAGDEQFF.

In its sample, this clonotype was seen a few times. The chain couples TRBV3-1 to TRBJ2-7; D may correspond to TRBD1 or TRBD2 (5 bases each). Trimming shortened V by 3 bases and J by 6 bases, and 15 bases separated the two germline ends. The length of the CDR3 is 14 residues. CDR1 and CDR2 (germline): LGHDT, YNNKEL (reference sequence). The CDR3 sequence is CASSQGWGRGEQYF. In nucleotides, the CDR3 is TGTGCCAGCAGCCAGGGTTGGGGCCGGGGCGAGCAGTACTTC.

The rearrangement joins TRBV3-1 to TRBJ1-5; D is uncertain. Trimming cost V 1 base and J 9 bases, with 13 bases left between them. This CDR3 spans 14 amino acids. The germline gives CDR1 LGHDT, CDR2 YNNKEL (reference sequence). CDR3 DNA: TGTGCCAGCAGCCAAGGACGCGGCACCCCGCCCCAGCATTTT. Translating gives CASSQGRGTPPQHF.

This clonotype was detected ten times or more. The chain recombines TRBV19 with TRBJ2-1, with 9 bases that match TRBD2. The V gene's germline CDR1 is LNHDA and CDR2 SQIVND (reference sequence). There are 15 residues in the CDR3. With 1 base clipped from V and 6 bases from J, the junction kept 4 bases outside the gene matches. CDR3 nucleotide sequence: TGTGCCAGTAGTATAGGCGGGGGGGCTGTCAATGAGCAGTTCTTC. This translates into CASSIGGGAVNEQFF.

Worth noting for this clonotype: At one of its ends the junction is not consistent with the germline gene, which may arise from a read error. In nucleotides, the CDR3 is TGTGCCAGCAGTGGTCGGGTTGTGGGTCGACCGGGGGCACTAAGCTCTGGGGCCAACGTCCTGACTTTC. This codes for CASSGRVVGRPGALSSGANVLTF. The rearrangement links TRBV10-1 to TRBJ2-6; D is perhaps TRBD1 or TRBD2 (6 bases each). The length of the CDR3 is 23 residues. Germline CDR1 and CDR2: WNHNN and SYGVQD (reference sequence).

This clonotype was detected ten times or more. This chain connects TRBV7-9 to TRBJ2-5; D is perhaps TRBD2 (7 bases). The length of the CDR3 is 13 residues. Germline lookup yields CDR1 SEHNR and CDR2 FQNEAQ (reference sequence). CDR3 nucleotides: TGTGCGGGAGGGGGGGCCTTACAAGAGACCCAGTACTTC. It specifies CAGGGALQETQYF.

A few counts support this clonotype. The chain couples TRBV11-1 to TRBJ2-1, with 7 bases aligning to TRBD1. Trimming cost V 3 bases and J 4 bases; bases outside gene matches: 3. This CDR3 region has 14 residues. Looked up from germline, CDR1 is SGHAT and CDR2 is FQDESV (reference sequence). The CDR3 loop is CASSFGQAYNEQFF. The CDR3 DNA reads as TGTGCCAGCAGCTTTGGACAGGCTTACAATGAGCAGTTCTTC.

The V call is TRBV6-5, the J call TRBJ2-7; the match to TRBD2 covers 12 bases. The CDR3 spans 19 residues. Germline V lookup: CDR1 MNHEY, CDR2 SVGAGI. Losses at the gene ends were 2 bases for V and 0 bases for J; bases not matched to a gene: 11. DNA for the CDR3: TGTGCCAGCAGTTACACCGCTAGCGGGAGGGCCCGGAGCTCCTACGAGCAGTACTTC. This translates into CASSYTASGRARSSYEQYF.

The CDR3 bases are TGCAGTGCCCACCCAGGACAGGCCTCACCGGATACGCAGTATTTT. It translates to CSAHPGQASPDTQYF. The rearrangement links TRBV20-1 to TRBJ2-3, with 7 positions matching TRBD1. Germline CDR1 reads DFQATT; CDR2 reads SNEGSKA (reference sequence). This CDR3 is 15 amino acids long. The J segment lost 6 bases and the V segment lost 6 bases, leaving 15 bases of the junction unmatched.

This clonotype has only a few counts. V is TRBV7-6 and J is TRBJ2-3; D gene unclear. Germline CDR1 SGHVS, CDR2 FNYEAQ. Trimming shortened V by 2 bases and J by 3 bases, and 12 bases separated the two germline ends. This CDR3 is 15 amino acids long. CDR3 in DNA: TGTGCCAGCAGCTTAAAGTCATGGGGTACAGATACGCAGTATTTT. Amino acid sequence: CASSLKSWGTDTQYF.

A few counts support this clonotype. The chain employs TRBV2 and TRBJ2-3; weak D call: TRBD2 (5 bases). V was pared by 1 base and J by 1 base, with 12 bases between. Looked up from germline, CDR1 is SNHLY and CDR2 is FYNNEI. This CDR3 has 16 amino acids. In nucleotides, the CDR3 is TGTGCCAGCAGTGAAGGTTTAGGGAGTGGCACAGATACGCAGTATTTT. Amino acid sequence: CASSEGLGSGTDTQYF.

The chain is built from TRBV5-6 and TRBJ2-1, with no clear D. Trimming removed 0 bases from V and 4 bases from J, with 11 bases in between. CDR1 and CDR2 from the germline V gene are SGHDT and YYEEEE. The CDR3 extends over 15 amino acids. The CDR3 bases are TGTGCCAGCAGCTTGGGTTTTTCAGTTTACAATGAGCAGTTCTTC. This gives the protein CASSLGFSVYNEQFF.

This clonotype was seen only once. The chain uses TRBV15 and TRBJ2-2; D tentatively fits TRBD1 or TRBD2 (5 bases each). The V end was cut by 9 bases, the J end by 3 bases, with 17 bases between. CDR1 is LNHNV and CDR2 is YYDKDF in the germline V gene (reference sequence). This CDR3 has 15 amino acids. The DNA of the CDR3 is TGTGCCACGCGGGCAGGGAACCTGGACACCGGGGAGCTGTTTTTT. It specifies CATRAGNLDTGELFF.

This sequence joins TRBV6-5 and TRBJ2-1, with a tentative D call TRBD2 (5 bases). V was cut by 1 base and J by 7 bases, with 11 bases left in between. Looked up from germline, CDR1 is MNHEY and CDR2 is SVGAGI. The CDR3 contains 14 residues. The CDR3 loop reads CASSYFRAGNEQFF. Here the CDR3 DNA reads TGTGCCAGCAGTTACTTTCGGGCGGGTAATGAGCAGTTCTTC.

J is TRBJ2-7 and V is TRBV18, with TRBD1 matching over 9 bases. The germline V gene encodes CDR1 KGHSH and CDR2 LQKENI. The V segment lost 2 bases and the J segment 1 base; nucleotides outside the gene matches: 3. This CDR3 has 15 amino acids. The CDR3 region has the DNA TGTGCCAGCTCACCAAGGGGACAGGGTTCCTACGAGCAGTACTTC. Residues: CASSPRGQGSYEQYF. Full variable domain (rest looked up from reference TRBV18 and TRBJ2-7): NAGVMQNPRHLVRRRGQEARLRCSPMKGHSHVYWYRQLPEEGLKFMVYLQKENIIDESGMPKERFSAEFPKEGPSILRIQQVVRGDSAAYFCASSPRGQGSYEQYFGPGTRLTVT.

The gene calls are TRBV7-6 and TRBJ2-6; a weak D match, TRBD1 (6 bases). Germline values: CDR1 SGHVS, CDR2 FNYEAQ. Trimming pared 2 bases from V and 1 base from J, leaving 12 bases between. The CDR3 has 17 residues. The CDR3 region is CASSLQGWGSGANVLTF. CDR3 DNA sequence: TGTGCCAGCAGCTTACAGGGGTGGGGATCTGGGGCCAACGTCCTGACTTTC.

This clonotype showed up just a few times. No DNA is shown, since the ends of the CDR3 on it are uncertain; the CDR3 is the one TCRdb lists. The J gene is TRBJ2-5, the V gene TRBV6-5; TRBD1, the table's D call, was not compared with the DNA. Ends included, the CDR3 has 16 residues. From germline, CDR1 is MNHEY and CDR2 SVGAGI. CDR3 sequence: CASSTSTSRPGETQYF.

This clonotype was observed at least ten times. The chain uses TRBV3-1 and TRBJ2-1; 7 bases line up with TRBD2. The CDR3 consists of 15 residues. The germline V gene has CDR1 LGHDT and CDR2 YNNKEL (reference sequence). Trimming cost V 2 bases and J 8 bases; bases outside gene matches: 9. CDR3 in amino acids: CASSQPAGPLDEQFF. In DNA form, the CDR3 reads TGTGCCAGCAGCCAACCAGCGGGACCGTTGGATGAGCAGTTCTTC.

This clonotype was counted only a few times. This rearrangement joins TRBV7-3 to TRBJ2-1; possible D gene TRBD1, 5 bases. This CDR3 has 16 residues. The germline V gene encodes CDR1 SGHTA and CDR2 FQGTGA. The germline V and J ends were trimmed by 2 bases and 0 bases, with 11 bases remaining between them. CDR3 region: CASSLQGVSSYNEQFF. CDR3 nucleotides: TGTGCCAGCAGCTTACAAGGGGTGAGCTCCTACAATGAGCAGTTCTTC.

This clonotype was observed a few times. The J gene is TRBJ2-2, the V gene TRBV10-3; D remains unclear. This CDR3 has 15 residues. Looked up from germline, CDR1 is ENHRY and CDR2 is SYGVKD. The V end lost 6 bases, the J end lost 2 bases, and 13 bases lay between the germline ends. In DNA, the CDR3 is TGTGCCATCAGGGTAGATGGGGATAACACCGGGGAGCTGTTTTTT. This gives the protein CAIRVDGDNTGELFF.

This clonotype was picked up many times. The genes are TRBV3-1 and TRBJ2-1, with TRBD1 identical over 7 bases. Germline CDR1 is LGHDT and CDR2 is YNNKEL (reference sequence). J was trimmed by 3 bases and V by 0 bases; bases with no gene match: 5. This CDR3 comprises 16 residues. The CDR3 loop is CASSQEGTDLYNEQFF. The CDR3 DNA follows: TGTGCCAGCAGCCAAGAGGGGACAGACCTCTACAATGAGCAGTTCTTC.

The chain recombines TRBV6-5 with TRBJ1-6, with D hard to call. CDR1 is MNHEY, CDR2 SVGAGI, per germline. Trimming took off 0 bases at V and 9 bases at J, with 15 bases between the two ends. The CDR3 is 16 residues long. CDR3 region: CASSYSRVFGSSPLHF. The CDR3 DNA reads TGTGCCAGCAGTTACTCGCGGGTTTTTGGTAGTTCACCCCTCCACTTT.

This clonotype was recorded at least ten times. This chain links TRBV28 with TRBJ2-2; TRBD2 is a possible D gene (6 bases). CDR1 and CDR2 (germline): MDHEN, SYDVKM. The CDR3 loop spans 15 amino acids. With 2 bases removed from V and 4 bases from J, the gap between germline ends came to 11 bases. The CDR3 DNA follows: TGTGCCAGCAGTTTAAGCGGGTATATCACCGGGGAGCTGTTTTTT. It yields the protein CASSLSGYITGELFF.

This chain links TRBV3-1 with TRBJ2-5; D is unclear. The CDR3 has 14 residues. V was clipped by 0 bases and J by 9 bases, with 14 bases between them. Germline V gene lookup returns CDR1 LGHDT and CDR2 YNNKEL (reference sequence). DNA of the CDR3: TGTGCCAGCAGCCAAGATGGACCCGTAAGGGCCCAGTACTTC. This encodes CASSQDGPVRAQYF.

This clonotype appeared many times. The chain uses TRBV5-1 and TRBJ2-5; D is unclear. Germline-derived CDR1 and CDR2 are SGHRS and YFSETQ. The CDR3 extends over 13 amino acids. V was shortened by 1 base and J by 4 bases, with 8 bases between the two germline ends. The CDR3 nucleotides are TGCGCCAGCAGCTTGTCGTTCCGAGAGACCCAGTACTTC. This encodes CASSLSFRETQYF. Variable domain in full (rest from reference TRBV5-1 and TRBJ2-5): KAGVTQTPRYLIKTRGQQVTLSCSPISGHRSVSWYQQTPGQGLQFLFEYFSETQRNKGNFPGRFSGRQFSNSRSEMNVSTLELGDSALYLCASSLSFRETQYFGPGTRLLVL.

This chain uses TRBV29-1 with TRBJ1-1; D unclear. Per germline, CDR1 SQVTM and CDR2 ANQGSEA. The CDR3 runs to 14 residues. The ends were cut back, 4 bases at V and 0 bases at J, with 12 bases in the middle. Here the CDR3 reads CSVGHGSLNTEAFF. The CDR3 nucleotides read TGCAGCGTTGGTCATGGCAGTTTGAACACTGAAGCTTTCTTT.

J is TRBJ1-2 and V is TRBV24-1; D remains unclear. The CDR3 is 11 amino acids. Germline loops: CDR1 KGHDR, CDR2 SFDVKD. The germline V and J ends were trimmed by 9 bases and 2 bases, with 6 bases remaining between them. The CDR3 spells CATEDNYGYTF. The CDR3 coding sequence is TGTGCCACCGAAGACAACTATGGCTACACCTTC.

This clonotype occurred a few times. The J gene is TRBJ2-1, the V gene TRBV4-2; D call uncertain. The CDR3 spans 14 residues. With 1 base removed from V and 7 bases from J, the gap between germline ends came to 11 bases. Germline CDR1 and CDR2: LGHNA and YNFKEQ. The CDR3 DNA reads as TGTGCCAGCAGCCAAGTTGGCGTTATGAATGAGCAGTTCTTC. It specifies CASSQVGVMNEQFF.

The J gene is TRBJ2-5, the V gene TRBV19; D is unclear. Trimming shortened V by 4 bases and J by 3 bases, and 9 bases separated the two germline ends. CDR3 length equals 13 residues. CDR1 is LNHDA, CDR2 SQIVND, per germline (reference sequence). The CDR3 coding sequence is TGTGCCAGTAGTAGGCTAGTCAAAGAGACCCAGTACTTC. This gives the protein CASSRLVKETQYF.